This T cell receptor (beta chain) comes out of a study of T cell responses to AZD1222 COVID-19 vaccine. For the study at large: Second doses were pooled across both intervals (about 4 or about 12 weeks).

General study points: Clonal diversity may have been underestimated, and the donors were mostly white British, with more females than males. Repertoire collection took place solely once the T cell response had peaked. Baseline seropositives among AZD1222 recipients totaled only six or seven.

Note on this clone: Its target is unknown.

Libraries were prepared by immunoSEQ multiplex PCR; TCRdb keeps only in-frame clonotypes and omits some of them. Among about 110,000 clones listed, roughly 90% were seen once. Germline values: CDR1 MGHRA, CDR2 YSYEKL. V lost 7 bases and J lost 4, with 14 bases in between. This CDR3 is 14 amino acids long. This receptor was obtained from an adult in good health. The chain employs TRBV4-1 and TRBJ2-1, with D possibly being TRBD2 (7 bases). The sample here was peripheral blood, taken on day 0 of AZD1222 vaccination. The chain's CDR3 is CASTPGGRYNEQFF. CDR3 bases: TGCGCCAGCACCCCCGGGGGGCGGTACAATGAGCAGTTCTTC.